Shown below are 8 T cell receptor beta chains from a single sample sequenced in a study of blood T cell repertoires in COVID-19. Sequencing was performed with immunoSEQ multiplex PCR; in TCRdb, only in-frame clones are kept and a portion is missing. Here the sample spans tens of thousands of clones, 91% being singletons. Source material: peripheral blood. These TCRs come from a woman in her fifties or sixties in a cohort sampled during active COVID-19.

The chain carries TRBV12-3 or TRBV12-4 and TRBJ1-5, with D possibly being TRBD1 (6 bases). V lost 5 bases to trimming and J lost 4 bases, with 9 bases between them. The CDR3 contains 13 residues. The CDR3 DNA reads TGTGCCAGCAGTGCCGACAGGAATCAGCCCCAGCATTTT. This sequence encodes CASSADRNQPQHF.

The rearrangement uses TRBV10-3 and TRBJ1-1; D is possibly TRBD1 (5 bases). Germline CDR1 ENHRY, CDR2 SYGVKD. This CDR3 has 14 residues. CDR3 protein: CSDLDGGRDTEAFF. As DNA, the CDR3 is TGTTCAGACCTCGACGGGGGTAGGGACACTGAAGCTTTCTTT.

The gene calls are TRBV30 and TRBJ2-5; 9 positions match TRBD2. The CDR3 length is 14 residues. Germline V gene sequence: CDR1 GTSNPN, CDR2 SVGIG (reference sequence). V lost 0 bases, J lost 5 bases, and 4 bases stayed unmatched. CDR3 nucleotide sequence: TGTGCCTGGAGTGTATCGCTAGCGGGGGAGACCCAGTACTTC. It is translated as CAWSVSLAGETQYF.

The chain carries TRBV7-6 and TRBJ2-7; 8 bases are shared with TRBD1. Germline V gene lookup returns CDR1 SGHVS and CDR2 FNYEAQ. The CDR3 runs to 14 residues. Trimming took 4 bases from V and 3 from J; bases not matched to a gene: 5. CDR3 protein: CASSSGQGGYEQYF. The CDR3 nucleotides read TGTGCCAGCAGCTCCGGACAGGGAGGCTACGAGCAGTACTTC.

V usage is TRBV5-1 and J usage is TRBJ2-3, with a weak D call TRBD2 (6 bases). Looked up from germline, CDR1 is SGHRS and CDR2 is YFSETQ. The CDR3 is made up of 15 amino acids. V was cut by 2 bases and J by 6 bases, with 16 bases left in between. The CDR3 spells CASSLVAAPSDTQYF. CDR3 DNA: TGCGCCAGCAGCTTAGTAGCGGCCCCCAGTGATACGCAGTATTTT.

This sequence joins TRBV3-1 (or the pseudogene TRBV3-2) and TRBJ1-1; 8 bases fit TRBD1. The germline CDR1 and CDR2 sequences are LGHDT and YNNKEL (reference sequence). The CDR3 runs 16 residues. V shed 3 bases, J shed 6 bases, and the junction held 12 bases outside the gene matches. CDR3 in amino acids: CASSQYAGGISSEAFF. DNA for the CDR3: TGTGCCAGCAGCCAGTATGCAGGGGGCATAAGCTCTGAAGCTTTCTTT.

The chain recombines TRBV24-1 with TRBJ2-1, with 11 positions matching TRBD2. CDR1 is KGHDR and CDR2 is SFDVKD in the germline V gene. The CDR3 length is 16 residues. Trimming took 4 bases from V and 3 from J; bases not matched to a gene: 4. The CDR3 sequence is CATSDPSGRNYNEQFF. For the CDR3, the DNA is TGTGCCACCAGTGACCCTAGCGGGAGGAACTACAATGAGCAGTTCTTC.

The genes are TRBV19 and TRBJ1-1; 8 nucleotides match TRBD1. V lost 5 bases and J lost 3; bases outside the gene matches: 2. The length of the CDR3 is 13 residues. CDR1 and CDR2 (germline): LNHDA, SQIVND (reference sequence). CDR3 nucleotides: TGTGCCAGTAGTGGGACAGGTTACACTGAAGCTTTCTTT. Amino acid sequence: CASSGTGYTEAFF. The full variable domain, with the rest looked up from reference TRBV19 and TRBJ1-1, is DGGITQSPKYLFRKEGQNVTLSCEQNLNHDAMYWYRQDPGQGLRLIYYSQIVNDFQKGDIAEGYSVSREKKESFPLTVTSAQKNPTAFYLCASSGTGYTEAFFGQGTRLTVV.